This T cell receptor (beta chain) emerged from a study of cytomegalovirus exposure and HLA in healthy donors. At the level of the study: Within the Caucasian-associated ancestry cluster were around 81% of the approximately 400 genotyped donors. Findings of the study overall: The study designated roughly 150 TCR beta chains cytomegalovirus-associated. Later examination showed HLA-associated TCR beta chains had greater clonal expansion than equally common others. The authors judged a highly shared variant cluster likely a sequencing artifact.

The PCR contained 60 Vbeta and 13 Jbeta primers. TCRdb's table, derived via immunoSEQ multiplex PCR, lists solely in-frame clones and lacks some. The sample yields about 160,000 clones, 65% to 70% seen once. This clone was detected only a few times. Its target is unknown. Germline CDR1 reads LNHNV; CDR2 reads YYDKDF (reference sequence). J gave up 5 bases and V 4 bases, and 14 bases lay outside the gene matches. CDR3 length: 16 amino acids. The clonotype comes from a woman in her late teens or twenties in good health and CMV-seropositive. The sample taken for sequencing was PBMCs. J is TRBJ2-7 and V is TRBV15; the match to TRBD2 covers 7 bases. The CDR3 here is CATSTGGGEPPNEQYF. CDR3 coding DNA: TGTGCCACCAGCACTGGGGGAGGGGAGCCTCCGAACGAGCAGTACTTC.